This T cell receptor beta chain was captured in a study of tumor-infiltrating lymphocytes in primary liver carcinoma. Turning to the study itself: Tumor stage was T1-T3 N0M0, and tumor size was roughly 4.2 to 11 cm across. Notes on the study in general: Tumor samples exhibited a significantly greater top-250-clone fraction than blood samples (p = 0.039). Compared with tumor region pairs, tumor-adjacent and tumor-blood pairs overlapped less.

Reverse transcription of around 500 ng total RNA with a constant-region primer produced TCR beta cDNA. Generation of the TCR beta libraries relied on three nested multiplex PCR rounds using slightly modified ARM-PCR. Researchers ran the first two PCR rounds for roughly 11 cycles each with TRBV1-TRBV30 forward primers and a C-beta reverse primer. A single record per CDR3 protein comes from TCRdb applying MiXCR to the multiplex PCR reads. The table has approximately 300,000 distinct CDR3 sequences, 65% seen once. About this clonotype: Its antigen remains unidentified. The junction differs from germline at one of its ends, possibly a read error.

In germline, CDR1 is SGHAT, CDR2 FQNNGV. This CDR3 is built from 15 residues. For blood RNA, unsorted whole blood served as the source, and germline DNA was extracted too. The sequenced sample was peripheral blood. This sequence originates from a man aged 40-49 years with primary liver carcinoma and hepatitis B virus infection. The chain uses TRBV11-2 and TRBJ2-1, with 8 bases fitting TRBD2. Here the CDR3 DNA reads TGTGCCAGCAGCTCTCTAGCGGGTGGGCCTAATGAGCAGTTATTC. Protein sequence: CASSSLAGGPNEQLF.